The entry below gives a single T cell receptor (beta chain) sequence along with its context. The antigen is not known. These data originate in a study of identical twins. General observations from the study: The abundant beta clonotypes from cord blood had fewer insertions, and memory repertoires had none of this. Partly confounded zero-insertion analyses could result from invariant MAIT and iNKT cells.

Each CDR3 protein gets one entry after TCRdb re-called the 5' RACE reads with MiXCR. The data show 220,000 or so distinct CDR3 sequences, about 7% seen once. Germline trimming cut 5 bases from V and 10 bases from J; bases unmatched to any gene: 11. The CDR3 has 15 amino acids. Germline-derived CDR1 and CDR2 are LNHDA and SQIVND (reference sequence). The same sample was also used in a study of yellow fever vaccine responses in identical twins.

The sample taken for sequencing was memory (CD45RO+) T cells sorted from blood. This TCR was recovered from a woman under 30 in good health. The rearrangement uses TRBV19 and TRBJ2-1, with 10 bases that match TRBD1. The CDR3 nucleotides read TGTGCCAGTAGTGTCGGGACAGGGGTGTACGGGGAGCAGTTCTTC. As protein: CASSVGTGVYGEQFF.